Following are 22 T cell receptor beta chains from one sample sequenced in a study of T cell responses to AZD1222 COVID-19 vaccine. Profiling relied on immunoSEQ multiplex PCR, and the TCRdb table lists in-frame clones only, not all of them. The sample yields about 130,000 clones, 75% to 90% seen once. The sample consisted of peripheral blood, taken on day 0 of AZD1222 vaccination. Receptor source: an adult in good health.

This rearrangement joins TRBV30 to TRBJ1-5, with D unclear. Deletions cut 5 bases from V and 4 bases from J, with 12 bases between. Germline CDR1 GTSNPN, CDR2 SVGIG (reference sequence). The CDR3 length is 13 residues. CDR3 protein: CAWAHMSNQPQHF. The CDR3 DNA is TGTGCCTGGGCGCACATGAGTAATCAGCCCCAGCATTTT.

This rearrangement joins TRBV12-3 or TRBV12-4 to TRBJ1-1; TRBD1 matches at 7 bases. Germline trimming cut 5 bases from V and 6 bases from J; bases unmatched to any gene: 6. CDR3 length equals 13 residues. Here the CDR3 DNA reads TGTGCCAGCAGTGCCCGACAGGGAGCTGAAGCTTTCTTT. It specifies CASSARQGAEAFF.

In nucleotides, the CDR3 is TGTGCCAGCACCCTCCAGAAGGGGGCGATCGGGGAGCTGTTTTTT. This encodes CASTLQKGAIGELFF. The chain is built from TRBV2 and TRBJ2-2; 7 bases map to TRBD1. This CDR3 has 15 residues. V lost 7 bases to trimming and J lost 7 bases; unmatched junction nucleotides: 12. Germline values: CDR1 SNHLY, CDR2 FYNNEI.

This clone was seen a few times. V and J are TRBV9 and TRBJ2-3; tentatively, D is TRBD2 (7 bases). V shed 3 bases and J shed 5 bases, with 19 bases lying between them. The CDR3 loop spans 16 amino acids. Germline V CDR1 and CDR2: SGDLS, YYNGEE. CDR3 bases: TGTGCCAGCAGCGAGGGCCCCGGGGGGCTGATAGATACGCAGTATTTT. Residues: CASSEGPGGLIDTQYF.

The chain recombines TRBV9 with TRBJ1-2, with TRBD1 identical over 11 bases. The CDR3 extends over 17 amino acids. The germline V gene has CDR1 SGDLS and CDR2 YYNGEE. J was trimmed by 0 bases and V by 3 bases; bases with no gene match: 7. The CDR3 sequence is CASSDGTGGPSNYGYTF. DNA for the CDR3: TGTGCCAGCAGCGATGGGACAGGGGGACCCTCTAACTATGGCTACACCTTC.

The CDR3 DNA reads as TGTGCCAGCAGCTTGGGAACTAGCCCCCAGTACTTC. It codes for CASSLGTSPQYF. The chain couples TRBV5-4 to TRBJ2-5; possible D gene TRBD2, 6 bases. V gave up 0 bases and J gave up 9 bases, with 9 bases separating them. The CDR3 spans 12 residues. CDR1 SGHNT and CDR2 YYREEE come from the germline V gene (reference sequence).

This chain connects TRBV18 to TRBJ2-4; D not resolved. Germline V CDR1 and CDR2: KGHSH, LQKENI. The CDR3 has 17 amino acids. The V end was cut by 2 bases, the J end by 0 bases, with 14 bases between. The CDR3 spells CASSPIHKQIAKNIQYF. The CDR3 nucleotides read TGTGCCAGCTCACCAATACACAAGCAGATAGCCAAAAACATTCAGTACTTC.

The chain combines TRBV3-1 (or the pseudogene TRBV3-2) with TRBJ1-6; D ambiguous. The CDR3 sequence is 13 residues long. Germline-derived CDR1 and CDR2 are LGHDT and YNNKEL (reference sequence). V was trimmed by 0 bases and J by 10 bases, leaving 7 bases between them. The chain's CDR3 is CASSQEMDSPLHF. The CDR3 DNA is TGTGCCAGCAGCCAAGAGATGGACTCACCCCTCCACTTT.

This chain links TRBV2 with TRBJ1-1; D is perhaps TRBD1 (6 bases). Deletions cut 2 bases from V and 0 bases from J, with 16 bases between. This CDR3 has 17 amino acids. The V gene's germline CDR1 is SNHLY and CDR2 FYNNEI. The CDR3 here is CASSEPRGADLNTEAFF. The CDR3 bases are TGTGCCAGCAGTGAACCGAGGGGGGCGGACTTGAACACTGAAGCTTTCTTT.

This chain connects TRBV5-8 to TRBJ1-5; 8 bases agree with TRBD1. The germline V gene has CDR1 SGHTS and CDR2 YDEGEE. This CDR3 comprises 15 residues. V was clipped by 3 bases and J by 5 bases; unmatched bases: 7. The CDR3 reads CASSSRQGSYQPQHF. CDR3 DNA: TGTGCCAGCAGCTCGAGACAGGGGTCATATCAGCCCCAGCATTTT.

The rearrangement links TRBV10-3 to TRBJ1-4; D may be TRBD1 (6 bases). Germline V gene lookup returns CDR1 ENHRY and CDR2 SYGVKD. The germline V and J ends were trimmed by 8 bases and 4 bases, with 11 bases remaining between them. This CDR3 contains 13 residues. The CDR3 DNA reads TGTGCCATCTCGACAGGTTTTAATGAAAAACTGTTTTTT. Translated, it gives CAISTGFNEKLFF.

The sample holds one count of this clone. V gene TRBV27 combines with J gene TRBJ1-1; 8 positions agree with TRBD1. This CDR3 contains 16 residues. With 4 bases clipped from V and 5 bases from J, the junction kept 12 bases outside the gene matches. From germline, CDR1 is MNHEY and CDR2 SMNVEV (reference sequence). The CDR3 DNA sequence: TGTGCCAGCAGTTCCCGGACAGGGTTTCCGAGGACTGAAGCTTTCTTT. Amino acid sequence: CASSSRTGFPRTEAFF.

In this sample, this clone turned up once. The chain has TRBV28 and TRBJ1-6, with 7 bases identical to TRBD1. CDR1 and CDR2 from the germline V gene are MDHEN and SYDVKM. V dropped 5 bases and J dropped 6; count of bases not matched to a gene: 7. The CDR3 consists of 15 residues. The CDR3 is CASSPEGQLNSPLHF. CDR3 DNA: TGTGCCAGCAGTCCGGAGGGACAGCTTAATTCACCCCTCCACTTT.

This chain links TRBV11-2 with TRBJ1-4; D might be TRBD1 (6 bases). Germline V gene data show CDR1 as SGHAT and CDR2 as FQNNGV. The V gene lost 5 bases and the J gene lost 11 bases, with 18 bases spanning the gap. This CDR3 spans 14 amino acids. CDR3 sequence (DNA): TGTGCCAGCAGCCCGGAGGGGGGACGGAAGAAACTGTTTTTT. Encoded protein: CASSPEGGRKKLFF.

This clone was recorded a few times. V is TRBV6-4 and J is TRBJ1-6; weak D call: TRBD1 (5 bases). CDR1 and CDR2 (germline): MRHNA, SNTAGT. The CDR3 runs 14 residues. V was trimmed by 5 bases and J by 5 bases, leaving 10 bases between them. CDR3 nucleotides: TGTGCCAGCAGTCAGGGCGCCGATAATTCACCCCTCCACTTT. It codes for CASSQGADNSPLHF.

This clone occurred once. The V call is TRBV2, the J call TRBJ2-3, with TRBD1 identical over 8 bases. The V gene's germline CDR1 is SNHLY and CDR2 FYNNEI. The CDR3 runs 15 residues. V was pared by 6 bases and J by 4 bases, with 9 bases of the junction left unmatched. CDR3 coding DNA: TGTGCCAGCAGGGACCAGACAGGGGCCGCAGATACGCAGTATTTT. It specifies CASRDQTGAADTQYF.

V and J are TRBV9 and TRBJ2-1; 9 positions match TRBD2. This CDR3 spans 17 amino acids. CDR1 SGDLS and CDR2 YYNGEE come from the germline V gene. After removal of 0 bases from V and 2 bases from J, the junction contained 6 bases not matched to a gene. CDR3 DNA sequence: TGTGCCAGCAGCGTAGCCCCTAGCGGGGCTCCCTACAATGAGCAGTTCTTC. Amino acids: CASSVAPSGAPYNEQFF. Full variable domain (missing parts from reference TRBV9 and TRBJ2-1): DSGVTQTPKHLITATGQRVTLRCSPRSGDLSVYWYQQSLDQGLQFLIQYYNGEERAKGNILERFSAQQFPDLHSELNLSSLELGDSALYFCASSVAPSGAPYNEQFFGPGTRLTVL.

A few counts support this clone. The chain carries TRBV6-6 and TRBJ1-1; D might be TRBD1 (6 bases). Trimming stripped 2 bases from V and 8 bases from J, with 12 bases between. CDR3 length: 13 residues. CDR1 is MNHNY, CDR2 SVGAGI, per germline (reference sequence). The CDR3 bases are TGTGCCAGCAGTTACACCAGGGGCCTCGAAGCTTTCTTT. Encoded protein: CASSYTRGLEAFF.

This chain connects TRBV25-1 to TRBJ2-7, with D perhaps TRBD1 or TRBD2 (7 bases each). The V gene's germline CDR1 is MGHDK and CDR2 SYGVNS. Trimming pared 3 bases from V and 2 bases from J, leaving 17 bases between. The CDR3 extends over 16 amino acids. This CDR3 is CASSETGTTLAYEQYF. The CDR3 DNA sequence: TGTGCCAGCAGTGAGACAGGGACTACTCTGGCCTACGAGCAGTACTTC.

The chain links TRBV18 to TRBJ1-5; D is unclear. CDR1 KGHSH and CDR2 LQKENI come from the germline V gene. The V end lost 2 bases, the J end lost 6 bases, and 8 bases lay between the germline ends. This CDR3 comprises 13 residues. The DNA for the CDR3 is TGTGCCAGCTCACCAGAAGGTGTTCAGCCCCAGCATTTT. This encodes CASSPEGVQPQHF.

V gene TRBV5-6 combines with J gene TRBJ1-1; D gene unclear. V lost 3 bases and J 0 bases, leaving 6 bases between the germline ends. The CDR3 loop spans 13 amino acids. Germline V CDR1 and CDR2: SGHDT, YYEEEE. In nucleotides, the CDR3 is TGTGCCAGCAGCTGGGGATTGAACACTGAAGCTTTCTTT. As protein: CASSWGLNTEAFF. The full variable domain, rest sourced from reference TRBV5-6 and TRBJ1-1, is DAGVTQSPTHLIKTRGQQVTLRCSPKSGHDTVSWYQQALGQGPQFIFQYYEEEERQRGNFPDRFSGHQFPNYSSELNVNALLLGDSALYLCASSWGLNTEAFFGQGTRLTVV.

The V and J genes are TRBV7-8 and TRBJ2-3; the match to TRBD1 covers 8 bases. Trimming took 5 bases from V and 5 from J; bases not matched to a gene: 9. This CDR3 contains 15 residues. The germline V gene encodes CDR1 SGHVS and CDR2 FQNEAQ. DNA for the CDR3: TGTGCCAGCAGCAAAGTCAGGGGGCGGGGAGATACGCAGTATTTT. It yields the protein CASSKVRGRGDTQYF.